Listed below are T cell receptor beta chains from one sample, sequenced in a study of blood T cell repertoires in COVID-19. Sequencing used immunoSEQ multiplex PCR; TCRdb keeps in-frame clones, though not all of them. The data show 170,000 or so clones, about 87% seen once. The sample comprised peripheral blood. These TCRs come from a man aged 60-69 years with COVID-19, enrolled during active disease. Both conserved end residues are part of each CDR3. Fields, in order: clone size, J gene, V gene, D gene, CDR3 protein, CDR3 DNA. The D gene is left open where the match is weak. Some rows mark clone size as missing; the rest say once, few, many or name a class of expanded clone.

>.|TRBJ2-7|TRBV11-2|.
CASSLGGLLGLQYF
TGTGCCAGCAGCTTAGGTGGGCTTTTGGGCCTGCAGTACTTC
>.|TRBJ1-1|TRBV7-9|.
CASSPAGSTEAFF
TGTGCCAGCAGCCCGGCCGGGTCCACTGAAGCTTTCTTT
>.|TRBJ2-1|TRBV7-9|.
CASSPGHNFYNEQFF
TGTGCCAGCAGCCCGGGACATAATTTCTACAATGAGCAGTTCTTC
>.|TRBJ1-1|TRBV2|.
CASRTDSMSTEAFF
TGTGCCAGCAGAACAGACAGTATGAGCACTGAAGCTTTCTTT
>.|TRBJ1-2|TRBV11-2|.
CASSPMDRPNYGYTF
TGTGCCAGCAGCCCAATGGACAGACCTAACTATGGCTACACCTTC
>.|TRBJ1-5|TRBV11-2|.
CASSPQLGSTQPQHF
TGTGCCAGCAGCCCGCAGCTCGGGTCTACTCAGCCCCAGCATTTT
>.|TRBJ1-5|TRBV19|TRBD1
CASSPDRVPSNQPQHF
TGTGCCAGTAGCCCGGACAGGGTCCCTAGCAATCAGCCCCAGCATTTT
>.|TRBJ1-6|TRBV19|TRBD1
CASGTGTANSPLHF
TGTGCTTCCGGGACAGGGACGGCTAATTCACCCCTCCACTTT
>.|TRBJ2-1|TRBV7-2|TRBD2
CASRRLAGVTFLNEQFF
TGTGCCAGCAGGAGACTAGCGGGAGTGACCTTTCTCAATGAGCAGTTCTTC
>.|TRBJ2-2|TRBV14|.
CASSQEFSRAGTGELFF
TGTGCCAGCAGCCAAGAATTTTCCAGAGCGGGCACCGGGGAGCTGTTTTTT
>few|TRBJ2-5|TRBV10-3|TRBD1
CAISEEIQGRETQYF
TGTGCCATCAGTGAGGAGATACAGGGGCGGGAGACCCAGTACTTC
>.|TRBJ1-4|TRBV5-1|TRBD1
CASSLLQGAGEKLFF
TGCGCCAGCAGCCTGTTACAGGGGGCCGGGGAAAAACTGTTTTTT
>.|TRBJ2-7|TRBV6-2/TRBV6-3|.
CASSSMGTRGEQYF
TGTGCCAGCAGTTCAATGGGGACTCGGGGCGAGCAGTACTTC
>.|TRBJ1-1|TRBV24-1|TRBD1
CATSDPRGHGTEAFF
TGTGCCACCAGTGATCCCAGGGGGCATGGCACTGAAGCTTTCTTT
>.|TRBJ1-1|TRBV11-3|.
CASSITGTTEAFF
TGTGCCAGCAGCATCACAGGTACCACTGAAGCTTTCTTT
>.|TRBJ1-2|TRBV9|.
CASSVPAGGGYTF
TGTGCCAGCAGCGTACCGGCGGGGGGAGGCTACACCTTC
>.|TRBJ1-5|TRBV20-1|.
CSASNNLINQPQHF
TGCAGTGCTAGTAACAACCTGATCAATCAGCCCCAGCATTTT
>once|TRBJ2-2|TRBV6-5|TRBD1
CAIRQGGTGELFF
TGTGCCATTCGACAGGGGGGCACCGGGGAGCTGTTTTTT
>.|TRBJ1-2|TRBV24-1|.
CATSGDNPNYGYTF
TGTGCCACCAGTGGGGACAACCCTAACTATGGCTACACCTTC
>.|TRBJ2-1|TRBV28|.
CASSLSGQNEQFF
TGTGCCAGCAGTTTATCCGGACAGAATGAGCAGTTCTTC
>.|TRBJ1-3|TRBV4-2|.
CASSQDSGGARNTIYF
TGTGCCAGCAGCCAAGATTCTGGAGGGGCCAGAAACACCATATATTTT
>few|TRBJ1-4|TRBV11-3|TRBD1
CASSLEDRVGEKLFF
TGTGCCAGCAGCTTAGAAGACAGGGTAGGGGAAAAACTGTTTTTT
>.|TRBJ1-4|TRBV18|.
CASSPGSNEKLFF
TGTGCCAGCTCACCCGGGTCTAATGAAAAACTGTTTTTT
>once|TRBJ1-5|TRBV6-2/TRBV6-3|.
CASSYSRRGGNQPQHF
TGTGCCAGCAGTTACTCGCGGAGGGGTGGCAATCAGCCCCAGCATTTT
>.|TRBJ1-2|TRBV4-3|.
CASSQAQGRTVFYGYTF
TGCGCCAGCAGCCAGGCCCAGGGCCGGACAGTATTCTATGGCTACACCTTC
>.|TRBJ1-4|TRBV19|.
CASSNPQGPGEKLFF
TGTGCCAGTAGTAACCCCCAGGGCCCGGGTGAAAAACTGTTTTTT
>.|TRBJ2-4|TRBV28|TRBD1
CASRGTGAGVNIQYF
TGTGCCAGCCGCGGGACAGGGGCGGGGGTAAACATTCAGTACTTC
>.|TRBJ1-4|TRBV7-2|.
CASSLAGQGEKLFF
TGTGCCAGCAGCCTCGCAGGGCAGGGGGAAAAACTGTTTTTT
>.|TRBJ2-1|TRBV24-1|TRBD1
CATSEGTGSSYNEQFF
TGTGCCACCAGTGAGGGGACAGGCAGCTCCTACAATGAGCAGTTCTTC
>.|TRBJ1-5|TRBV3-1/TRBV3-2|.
CASSQGSPVSPQHF
TGTGCCAGCAGCCAAGGTTCTCCAGTATCGCCCCAGCATTTT
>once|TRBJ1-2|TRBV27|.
CASSPRREGSGYTF
TGTGCCAGCAGTCCCCGCAGGGAGGGTTCTGGCTACACCTTC
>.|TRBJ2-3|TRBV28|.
CASSGGPDTQYF
TGTGCCAGCAGTGGGGGCCCTGATACGCAGTATTTT
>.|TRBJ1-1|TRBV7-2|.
CASSPPLRAEAFF
TGTGCCAGCAGCCCCCCCCTTCGAGCTGAAGCTTTCTTT
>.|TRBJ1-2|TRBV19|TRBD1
CASRGTGFNYGYTF
TGTGCCAGTAGGGGGACAGGATTCAACTATGGCTACACCTTC
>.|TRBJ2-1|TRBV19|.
CASSRLYNEQFF
TGTGCCAGTAGCCGACTATACAATGAGCAGTTCTTC
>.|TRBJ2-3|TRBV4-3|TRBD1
CASSRRIGTGEMPDTQYF
TGCGCCAGCAGCCGCAGAATTGGGACAGGGGAGATGCCAGATACGCAGTATTTT
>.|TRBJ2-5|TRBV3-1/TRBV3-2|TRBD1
CASSQKGAGEETQYF
TGTGCCAGCAGCCAAAAGGGGGCAGGGGAAGAGACCCAGTACTTC
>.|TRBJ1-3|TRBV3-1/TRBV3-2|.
CASSRGRGSQVNTIYF
TGTGCCAGCAGCCGGGGGCGGGGGTCTCAAGTGAACACCATATATTTT
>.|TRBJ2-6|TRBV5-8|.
CASSSRVSGANVLTF
TGTGCCAGCAGCTCCAGGGTTTCGGGGGCCAACGTCCTGACTTTC
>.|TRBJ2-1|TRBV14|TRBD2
CASSQGPSGNGNEQFF
TGTGCCAGCAGCCAAGGACCTAGCGGGAACGGGAATGAGCAGTTCTTC
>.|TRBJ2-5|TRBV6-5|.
CAARAPTQETQYF
TGTGCCGCAAGAGCCCCGACTCAAGAGACCCAGTACTTC
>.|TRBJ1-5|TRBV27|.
CASSPGQRGNQPQHF
TGTGCCAGCAGCCCTGGACAGAGGGGAAATCAGCCCCAGCATTTT
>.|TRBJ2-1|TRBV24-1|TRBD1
CATSSPGTGGHEQFF
TGTGCCACCAGTTCTCCCGGGACAGGGGGACATGAGCAGTTCTTC
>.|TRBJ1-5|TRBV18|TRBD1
CASSPTGGGSLSNQPQHF
TGTGCCAGCTCACCGACAGGGGGCGGTAGCTTGAGCAATCAGCCCCAGCATTTT
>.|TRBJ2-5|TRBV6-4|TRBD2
CASSGTGGETQYF
TGTGCCAGCAGTGGTACGGGAGGAGAGACCCAGTACTTC
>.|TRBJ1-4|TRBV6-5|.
CASSYSSTVGDEKLFF
TGTGCCAGCAGTTACTCATCAACGGTAGGGGATGAAAAACTGTTTTTT
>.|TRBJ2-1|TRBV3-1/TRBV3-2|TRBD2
CASSQDLASGRANEQFF
TGTGCCAGCAGCCAAGATCTAGCCAGCGGGAGGGCCAATGAGCAGTTCTTC
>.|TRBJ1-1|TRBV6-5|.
CASSSRQNTEAFF
TGTGCCAGCAGTTCTCGACAGAACACTGAAGCTTTCTTT
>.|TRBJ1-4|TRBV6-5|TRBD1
CASSRDRGREKLFF
TGTGCCAGCAGTAGGGACAGGGGGCGTGAAAAACTGTTTTTT
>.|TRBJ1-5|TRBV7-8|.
CASSLMGMPGASNQPQHF
TGTGCCAGCAGCTTAATGGGGATGCCAGGGGCGAGCAATCAGCCCCAGCATTTT
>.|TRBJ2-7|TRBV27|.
CASSVIALPTYYEQYF
TGTGCCAGCAGTGTTATAGCCCTGCCCACCTACTACGAGCAGTACTTC